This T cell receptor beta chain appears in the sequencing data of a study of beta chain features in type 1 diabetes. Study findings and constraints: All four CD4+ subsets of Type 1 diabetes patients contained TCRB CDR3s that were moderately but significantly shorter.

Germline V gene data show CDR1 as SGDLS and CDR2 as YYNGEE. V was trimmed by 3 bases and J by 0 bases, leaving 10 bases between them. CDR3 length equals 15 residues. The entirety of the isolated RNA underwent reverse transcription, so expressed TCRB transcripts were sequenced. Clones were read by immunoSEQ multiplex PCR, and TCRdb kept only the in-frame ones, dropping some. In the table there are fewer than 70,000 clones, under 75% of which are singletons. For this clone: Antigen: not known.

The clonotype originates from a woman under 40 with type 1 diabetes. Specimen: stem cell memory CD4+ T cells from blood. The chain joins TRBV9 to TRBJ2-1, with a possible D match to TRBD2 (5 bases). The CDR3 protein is CASSARSDSYNEQFF. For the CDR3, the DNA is TGTGCCAGCAGCGCCCGTAGCGACTCCTACAATGAGCAGTTCTTC.